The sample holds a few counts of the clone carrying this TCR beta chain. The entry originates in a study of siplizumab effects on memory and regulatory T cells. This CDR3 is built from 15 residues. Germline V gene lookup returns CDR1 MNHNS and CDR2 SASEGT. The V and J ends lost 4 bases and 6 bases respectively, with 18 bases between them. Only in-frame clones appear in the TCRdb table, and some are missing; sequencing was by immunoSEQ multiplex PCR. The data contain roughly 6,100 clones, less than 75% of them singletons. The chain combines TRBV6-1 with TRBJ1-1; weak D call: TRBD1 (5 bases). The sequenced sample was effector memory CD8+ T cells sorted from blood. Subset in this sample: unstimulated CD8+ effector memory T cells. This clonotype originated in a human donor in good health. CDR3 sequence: CASSVFGEGPAEAFF. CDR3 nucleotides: TGTGCCAGCAGTGTCTTTGGGGAGGGACCAGCTGAAGCTTTCTTT.